The 22 T cell receptor beta chains listed next were all sequenced from one sample in a study of cytomegalovirus exposure and HLA in healthy donors. Generated by immunoSEQ multiplex PCR, the TCRdb table keeps only in-frame clones and is missing some. The sample carries about 140,000 clones, approximately 85% recorded once. What was sequenced was PBMCs. Source of these receptors: a woman aged 25 to 39 in good health and CMV-seronegative.

CDR3 sequence reads: CASSFGHRGEQYF. In DNA, the CDR3 is TGTGCCAGCAGCTTTGGTCATAGGGGTGAGCAGTACTTC. This chain joins TRBV7-8 and TRBJ2-7; TRBD1 is a possible D gene (5 bases). Germline V gene lookup returns CDR1 SGHVS and CDR2 FQNEAQ. The CDR3 has 13 amino acids. V gave up 3 bases and J gave up 7 bases, with 13 bases separating them.

The chain recombines TRBV5-6 with TRBJ2-5; TRBD2 is a possible D gene (6 bases). Germline-derived CDR1 and CDR2 are SGHDT and YYEEEE. The V end lost 3 bases, the J end lost 7 bases, and 13 bases lay between the germline ends. The CDR3 has 13 amino acids. In DNA form, the CDR3 reads TGTGCCAGCAGCTCGGGGGTTGGGGGGACCCAGTACTTC. Protein product: CASSSGVGGTQYF.

The genes are TRBV19 and TRBJ1-5, with D possibly TRBD1 on 5 matching bases. This CDR3 contains 15 residues. Trimming shortened V by 4 bases and J by 1 base, and 11 bases separated the two germline ends. Germline loops: CDR1 LNHDA, CDR2 SQIVND (reference sequence). As DNA, the CDR3 is TGTGCCAGTAGTAGGGAGGGGTCGAGCAATCAGCCCCAGCATTTT. Its translation is CASSREGSSNQPQHF.

J is TRBJ1-5 and V is TRBV27; maybe TRBD1 (5 bases). The germline CDR1 and CDR2 sequences are MNHEY and SMNVEV (reference sequence). This CDR3 contains 15 residues. V gave up 0 bases and J gave up 4 bases, with 10 bases separating them. As DNA, the CDR3 is TGTGCCAGCAGTTTATCGGAGGGACGGAATCAGCCCCAGCATTTT. Translated, it gives CASSLSEGRNQPQHF.

The chain has TRBV7-2 and TRBJ2-7; 7 nucleotides match TRBD1. This CDR3 has 15 residues. In germline, CDR1 is SGHTA, CDR2 FQGNSA. V dropped 4 bases and J dropped 3; count of bases not matched to a gene: 9. The CDR3: CASSSIRGQSYEQYF. CDR3 bases: TGTGCCAGCAGCTCAATCAGGGGACAGAGCTACGAGCAGTACTTC.

The chain employs TRBV9 and TRBJ1-1, with D perhaps TRBD1 (6 bases). This CDR3 contains 14 residues. Germline assignment: CDR1 SGDLS and CDR2 YYNGEE. With 3 bases removed from V and 1 base from J, the gap between germline ends came to 10 bases. The CDR3 nucleotides are TGTGCCAGCAGCGCGACGGGACAGAACACTGAAGCTTTCTTT. Its translation is CASSATGQNTEAFF.

The rearrangement joins TRBV5-5 to TRBJ1-1; D remains unclear. This CDR3 is built from 13 residues. Trimming cost V 4 bases and J 8 bases, with 15 bases left between them. Germline V gives CDR1 SGHKS, CDR2 YYEKEE (reference sequence). The chain's CDR3 is CASSEGLTPEAFF. For the CDR3, the DNA is TGTGCCAGCAGCGAGGGCCTGACTCCCGAAGCTTTCTTT.

V usage is TRBV2 and J usage is TRBJ2-3; the match to TRBD1 covers 7 bases. The CDR3 consists of 12 residues. The germline gives CDR1 SNHLY, CDR2 FYNNEI. V shed 11 bases, J shed 1 base, and the junction held 3 bases outside the gene matches. CDR3 bases: TGTGCCCGCGACAGGGGCACAGATACGCAGTATTTT. This encodes CARDRGTDTQYF.

The V gene is TRBV7-9, the J gene TRBJ1-2; D uncertain. Between the trimmed V and J ends, which lost 1 base and 3 bases, there was a span of 3 bases. This CDR3 is built from 12 residues. CDR1 is SEHNR and CDR2 is FQNEAQ in the germline V gene (reference sequence). The CDR3 spells CASSLGDYGYTF. For the CDR3, the DNA is TGTGCCAGCAGCTTAGGAGACTATGGCTACACCTTC.

This clone was observed a handful of times. The chain links TRBV5-1 to TRBJ2-3; 16 bases fit TRBD2. J gave up 2 bases and V 3 bases, and 12 bases lay outside the gene matches. This CDR3 region has 20 residues. Germline values: CDR1 SGHRS, CDR2 YFSETQ. Here the CDR3 DNA reads TGCGCCAGCAGCTCCCCCCCCGGGACTAGCGGGGGGGATTCCACAGATACGCAGTATTTT. It codes for CASSSPPGTSGGDSTDTQYF.

V and J are TRBV11-2 and TRBJ2-5; D remains ambiguous. Germline CDR1 SGHAT, CDR2 FQNNGV. V was pared by 1 base and J by 5 bases, with 5 bases between. The CDR3 is 12 residues long. The CDR3 nucleotides are TGTGCCAGCAGCTTAGTTCGGGAGACCCAGTACTTC. This codes for CASSLVRETQYF.

This sequence joins TRBV18 and TRBJ2-5, with D maybe TRBD2 (5 bases). V dropped 3 bases and J dropped 1 base, with 6 bases sitting between them. The CDR3 length is 13 residues. CDR1 and CDR2 (germline): KGHSH, LQKENI. CDR3 in DNA: TGTGCCAGCTCACCCGGGGTCCAAGAGACCCAGTACTTC. This sequence encodes CASSPGVQETQYF.

The V call is TRBV29-1, the J call TRBJ2-7, with 8 positions matching TRBD1. The CDR3 runs to 14 residues. J gave up 4 bases and V 6 bases, and 11 bases lay outside the gene matches. Germline V gives CDR1 SQVTM, CDR2 ANQGSEA. The DNA for the CDR3 is TGCAGCGTCATCGACAGGGGACGCGGGTACGAGCAGTACTTC. This encodes CSVIDRGRGYEQYF.

The gene calls are TRBV19 and TRBJ2-5, with 7 bases identical to TRBD1. CDR3 length: 13 residues. The germline V gene has CDR1 LNHDA and CDR2 SQIVND (reference sequence). J was trimmed by 5 bases and V by 7 bases; bases with no gene match: 7. The CDR3 DNA follows: TGTGCCAGTACCCCAGGGGGTTTGGAGACCCAGTACTTC. Translating it yields CASTPGGLETQYF.

The chain uses TRBV5-1 and TRBJ1-3, with 11 bases matching TRBD1. The CDR3 sequence is 19 residues long. In germline, CDR1 is SGHRS, CDR2 YFSETQ. V lost 3 bases and J lost 0; bases outside the gene matches: 11. CDR3 sequence reads: CASSSGTGGTFNSGNTIYF. The CDR3 bases are TGCGCCAGCAGCTCGGGGACAGGGGGAACTTTTAACTCTGGAAACACCATATATTTT.

The chain recombines TRBV28 with TRBJ1-1; unclear D gene. This CDR3 is 12 amino acids long. CDR1 is MDHEN and CDR2 is SYDVKM in the germline V gene. V gave up 1 base and J gave up 11 bases, with 11 bases separating them. The CDR3 is CASSLSRMDAFF. The CDR3 DNA is TGTGCCAGCAGTTTATCGAGGATGGATGCTTTCTTT.

V and J are TRBV5-6 and TRBJ1-1, with D possibly being TRBD1 (5 bases). Germline CDR1 and CDR2: SGHDT and YYEEEE. This CDR3 contains 13 residues. The V gene lost 2 bases and the J gene lost 6 bases, with 11 bases spanning the gap. CDR3 residues: CASSLGRGAEAFF. Here the CDR3 DNA reads TGTGCCAGCAGCTTAGGTCGGGGGGCTGAAGCTTTCTTT.

The count of this clone is one. The chain has TRBV2 and TRBJ1-2; 7 bases are a match to TRBD1. This CDR3 comprises 13 residues. V lost 6 bases and J lost 6; bases outside the gene matches: 7. From germline, CDR1 is SNHLY and CDR2 FYNNEI. CDR3 sequence reads: CASSPQGGHGYTF. The CDR3, as DNA: TGTGCCAGCAGCCCCCAGGGGGGCCATGGCTACACCTTC.

The rearrangement uses TRBV4-1 and TRBJ2-1; 7 positions agree with TRBD2. Losses at the gene ends were 3 bases for V and 0 bases for J; bases not matched to a gene: 2. Germline values: CDR1 MGHRA, CDR2 YSYEKL. CDR3 length: 15 residues. This chain's CDR3 is CASSQGGSSYNEQFF. CDR3 bases: TGCGCCAGCAGCCAGGGGGGGAGCTCCTACAATGAGCAGTTCTTC.

The chain employs TRBV7-6 and TRBJ2-7, with a weak D call TRBD2 (6 bases). V lost 1 base, J lost 3 bases, and 16 bases lay in between. Germline CDR1 is SGHVS and CDR2 is FNYEAQ. This CDR3 contains 16 residues. The CDR3 reads CASSLGGGAGNYEQYF. CDR3 nucleotide sequence: TGTGCCAGCAGCTTAGGGGGCGGGGCAGGGAACTACGAGCAGTACTTC.

The V call is TRBV14, the J call TRBJ2-2; weak D call: TRBD1 (6 bases). The CDR3 length is 15 residues. Germline V gives CDR1 SGHDN, CDR2 FVKESK. Deletions cut 4 bases from V and 2 bases from J, with 11 bases between. The CDR3 is CASSRWDTNTGELFF. The CDR3 DNA reads as TGTGCCAGCAGCCGCTGGGACACAAACACCGGGGAGCTGTTTTTT.

A note on this clone: Since a much larger clone is just one base distant, this may be a read error. This rearrangement joins TRBV19 to TRBJ2-2; TRBD1 matches 8 bases. The CDR3 consists of 14 residues. The ends lost 4 bases at V and 4 bases at J; junction bases unmatched: 2. Germline assignment: CDR1 LNHDA and CDR2 SQIVND (reference sequence). CDR3 DNA: TGTGCCAGTAGTAGGACAGGGAGCACCGGGGAGCTGTTTTTT. This gives the protein CASSRTGSTGELFF.